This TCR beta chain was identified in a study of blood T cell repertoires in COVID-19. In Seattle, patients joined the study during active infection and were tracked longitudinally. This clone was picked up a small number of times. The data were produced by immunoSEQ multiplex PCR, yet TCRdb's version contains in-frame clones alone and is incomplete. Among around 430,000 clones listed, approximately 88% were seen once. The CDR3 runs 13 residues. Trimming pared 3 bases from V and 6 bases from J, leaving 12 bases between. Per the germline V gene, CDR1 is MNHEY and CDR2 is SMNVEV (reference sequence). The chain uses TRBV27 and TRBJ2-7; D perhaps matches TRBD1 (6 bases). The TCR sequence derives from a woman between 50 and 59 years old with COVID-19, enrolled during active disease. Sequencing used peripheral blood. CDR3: CASSFSGESEQYF. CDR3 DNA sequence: TGTGCCAGCAGTTTTTCAGGGGAAAGCGAGCAGTACTTC.